The present entry profiles one TCR beta chain with its context. The record originates from a study of blood T cell repertoires in COVID-19. Turning to the study itself: From the United States, Italy and Spain came samples of acute and convalescent COVID-19.

This table comes from immunoSEQ multiplex PCR, and its TCRdb copy is limited to in-frame clones, with some not included. The profile shows under 200,000 clones, roughly nine tenths of them singletons. Source material: peripheral blood. The sequence was collected from a woman of 80 years or more in a cohort sampled during active or convalescent COVID-19.

The CDR3 loop is CASSTRRQGAGNTIYF. The CDR3 nucleotides read TGTGCCAGCAGCACCCGAAGACAGGGAGCTGGAAACACCATATATTTT. The V gene is TRBV7-8, the J gene TRBJ1-3; TRBD1 agrees at 7 bases. The CDR3 sequence is 16 residues long. Losses at the gene ends were 5 bases for V and 2 bases for J; bases not matched to a gene: 9. The germline gives CDR1 SGHVS, CDR2 FQNEAQ.